These 14 T cell receptor beta chains originate from one sample sequenced in a study of OX40 agonist ivuxolimab in advanced cancers. Repertoires were generated with immunoSEQ multiplex PCR, while TCRdb's copy carries only in-frame clones and drops some. The data contain over 100,000 clones, over 75% of them singletons. Sample: CD4+ or CD8+ T cells sorted from blood, taken in a trial of the OX40 agonist ivuxolimab. These receptor sequences come from an adult with an advanced solid tumor such as melanoma, head and neck, liver or kidney cancer.

CDR3 DNA: TGTGCCAGCAGCTTATTTGAACTGGCGAACACTGAAGCTTTCTTT. Translation: CASSLFELANTEAFF. J is TRBJ1-1 and V is TRBV11-2, with D unresolved. V was pared by 2 bases and J by 1 base, with 11 bases between. The CDR3 spans 15 residues. Germline V CDR1 and CDR2: SGHAT, FQNNGV.

V gene TRBV2 combines with J gene TRBJ2-7, with a weak D call TRBD2 (6 bases). The CDR3 spans 17 residues. Germline values: CDR1 SNHLY, CDR2 FYNNEI. V dropped 3 bases and J dropped 3 bases, with 21 bases sitting between them. As DNA, the CDR3 is TGTGCCAGCAGTGATGAGACGGTCCGACTAGTTGACTACGAGCAGTACTTC. As protein: CASSDETVRLVDYEQYF.

This clone was seen a single time. The chain links TRBV6-4 to TRBJ2-1; D not certain. Trimming cost V 3 bases and J 10 bases, with 10 bases left between them. The germline CDR1 and CDR2 sequences are MRHNA and SNTAGT. The CDR3 loop spans 12 amino acids. The CDR3 region is CASSESGIEQFF. CDR3 DNA: TGTGCCAGCAGTGAATCTGGGATAGAGCAGTTCTTC.

V is TRBV7-2 and J is TRBJ1-1; D possibly corresponds to TRBD1 (5 bases). This CDR3 is built from 13 residues. Per the germline V gene, CDR1 is SGHTA and CDR2 is FQGNSA. With 7 bases removed from V and 1 base from J, the gap between germline ends came to 10 bases. The CDR3, as DNA: TGTGCCAGCACCCCAGGGCCGAACACTGAAGCTTTCTTT. It yields the protein CASTPGPNTEAFF.

This clone was detected only once. The chain couples TRBV28 to TRBJ2-1; D is unclear. The CDR3 has 15 amino acids. CDR1 is MDHEN, CDR2 SYDVKM, per germline. V gave up 2 bases and J gave up 7 bases, with 15 bases separating them. CDR3 DNA sequence: TGTGCCAGCAGTTTAATTGTTGGTGGTCGGAATGAGCAGTTCTTC. Its translation is CASSLIVGGRNEQFF.

This clone was observed a few times. The chain carries TRBV5-1 and TRBJ2-2, with 8 bases matching TRBD1. With V trimmed by 5 bases and J by 4 bases, 4 bases remained unmatched. The length of the CDR3 is 14 residues. Germline CDR1 and CDR2: SGHRS and YFSETQ. The CDR3 coding sequence is TGCGCCAGCAGGACAGGGGCGCGCACCGGGGAGCTGTTTTTT. Its protein product is CASRTGARTGELFF.

The chain links TRBV25-1 to TRBJ2-5; D might be TRBD2 (7 bases). The CDR3 runs to 13 residues. Germline-derived CDR1 and CDR2 are MGHDK and SYGVNS. V was cut by 6 bases and J by 6 bases, with 14 bases left in between. The CDR3 is CASRGGADQTQYF. The DNA of the CDR3 is TGTGCCAGCAGGGGGGGGGCCGACCAGACCCAGTACTTC.

The chain uses TRBV7-2 and TRBJ2-1; 8 nucleotides line up with TRBD2. V gave up 4 bases and J gave up 8 bases; unmatched junction bases: 7. The CDR3 has 14 residues. The germline V gene has CDR1 SGHTA and CDR2 FQGNSA. The CDR3: CASSSWTSLYEQFF. CDR3 nucleotide sequence: TGTGCCAGCAGCTCCTGGACTAGCCTTTATGAGCAGTTCTTC.

The chain recombines TRBV19 with TRBJ1-2, with TRBD1 identical over 7 bases. Germline V gives CDR1 LNHDA, CDR2 SQIVND (reference sequence). The CDR3 is 14 residues long. The trim removed 5 bases at V and 3 bases at J, leaving 6 bases unmatched. The CDR3 is CASSSDRPYYGYTF. CDR3 nucleotides: TGTGCCAGTAGTTCGGACAGGCCGTACTATGGCTACACCTTC.

The chain employs TRBV28 and TRBJ2-3; D may be TRBD2 (6 bases). Germline loops: CDR1 MDHEN, CDR2 SYDVKM. V shed 4 bases and J shed 6 bases, with 17 bases lying between them. The CDR3 runs to 15 residues. The CDR3 region has the DNA TGTGCCAGCAGTTCTTCAGCCGGAGGGGCGGATACGCAGTATTTT. Encoded protein: CASSSSAGGADTQYF.

V and J are TRBV6-6 and TRBJ2-7; D may be TRBD2 (5 bases). Trimming removed 4 bases from V and 2 bases from J, with 15 bases in between. Germline CDR1 is MNHNY and CDR2 is SVGAGI (reference sequence). The CDR3 spans 15 residues. The DNA for the CDR3 is TGTGCCAGCAGTTCCTCGGGCGGGCAGCCCTACGAGCAGTACTTC. Amino acids: CASSSSGGQPYEQYF.

The rearrangement links TRBV5-4 to TRBJ1-1, with TRBD1 as a possible D gene (5 bases). V lost 3 bases and J 1 base, leaving 13 bases between the germline ends. The germline CDR1 and CDR2 sequences are SGHNT and YYREEE (reference sequence). The CDR3 covers 15 residues. CDR3 DNA: TGTGCCAGCAGCTCACGACAGAACCAGAACACTGAAGCTTTCTTT. It encodes CASSSRQNQNTEAFF.

V gene TRBV15 combines with J gene TRBJ1-5, with 7 bases identical to TRBD1. Germline V CDR1 and CDR2: LNHNV, YYDKDF (reference sequence). The CDR3 runs to 14 residues. V was pared by 9 bases and J by 5 bases, with 10 bases of the junction left unmatched. The CDR3 bases are TGTGCCACGTCGCCGGGACAGACATATCAGCCCCAGCATTTT. Protein: CATSPGQTYQPQHF.

V gene TRBV5-4 combines with J gene TRBJ2-1; D is uncertain. V lost 0 bases and J 0 bases, leaving 7 bases between the germline ends. CDR1 and CDR2 from the germline V gene are SGHNT and YYREEE (reference sequence). CDR3 length: 15 amino acids. CDR3 DNA: TGTGCCAGCAGCTTGGTGTACAGCTCCTACAATGAGCAGTTCTTC. This encodes CASSLVYSSYNEQFF.